This TCR beta chain was obtained from a study of blood T cell repertoires in COVID-19 (dated by TCRdb to between 2020 and 2021). Concerning the study at large: Samples from collaborators originated in the United States, Italy and Spain and spanned both the acute and convalescent phases of COVID-19. The material from the prospective study consisted of cDNA or gDNA derived from T cells, B-cell-depleted T cells, or PBMCs. Deeply sampled blood TCRbeta repertoires from subjects exposed to, actively infected with, or recovered from COVID-19 were included in the dataset. The repertoires were released in a freely available public database intended as a resource for research on the immune response to SARS-CoV-2. The samples were drawn from two sources: the first 160 participants of the ongoing ImmuneRACE study, and over 1,000 subjects contributed by 6 global collaborators. A de-identified subject ID, COVID-19 status, age in years and sex were almost always included in the sample metadata. Where available, HLA class I and class II types were obtained from metadata supplied by the sample provider rather than from assay-based typing. General study outcomes and caveats: How much clinical and demographic metadata was included differed by source and by participant, and the metadata was provided uncurated.

This clone was recorded only once. Its antigen target is currently unknown. No per-base quality is available; no much larger clone lies one base away. A second Seattle source provided samples from volunteer blood donors who had recovered from COVID-19. Each collaborating institution followed its own protocols to collect whole blood in K2EDTA tubes. For TCRbeta analysis, collaborator samples were shipped as frozen whole blood, as isolated PBMCs, or as DNA extracted from either sample type. Its CDR3 holds 15 amino acids, cysteine through phenylalanine. The sequence is cut down to CDR3 DNA, 45 bases in frame from base 1. The germline V gene gives CDR1 as KGHDR and CDR2 as SFDVKD. The junction shows trimming of 6 bases on V and 1 base on J, plus 11 bases between the germline ends. TCRbeta CDR3 regions were amplified from genomic DNA by means of the immunoSEQ Assay, a bias-controlled multiplex PCR. As for how the authors treated the data: Nucleated cell counts per sample were estimated from amplification of reference gene primers within the assay. Sequence reads were collapsed and filtered to measure the absolute abundance of every unique TCRbeta CDR3 rearrangement. For each sample, productive Simpson clonality was calculated as the square root of Simpson's diversity index across productive rearrangements. TCRdb retrieved this table from immuneACCESS and kept in-frame rearrangements only. Not all clones are present; in checked studies, unresolved V genes account for under half, and no reason is known for the remainder. V and J calls and clone size are as listed in that table; D and trimming were resolved from the DNA. Recorded for this sample are 150,000 to 200,000 clones; 70% to 90% of them occurred a single time. Less than 2% of the sample rests with the top ten.

The sequenced sample consisted of peripheral blood. The chain was built from TRBV24-1 and TRBJ2-2; confidence is insufficient to name the D gene. The receptor was isolated from a man younger than 35 who had recovered from COVID-19. The CDR3 in this case is CATSRGGMNTGELFF. The nucleotide sequence is given as TGTGCCACCAGTCGAGGCGGCATGAACACCGGGGAGCTGTTTTTT.